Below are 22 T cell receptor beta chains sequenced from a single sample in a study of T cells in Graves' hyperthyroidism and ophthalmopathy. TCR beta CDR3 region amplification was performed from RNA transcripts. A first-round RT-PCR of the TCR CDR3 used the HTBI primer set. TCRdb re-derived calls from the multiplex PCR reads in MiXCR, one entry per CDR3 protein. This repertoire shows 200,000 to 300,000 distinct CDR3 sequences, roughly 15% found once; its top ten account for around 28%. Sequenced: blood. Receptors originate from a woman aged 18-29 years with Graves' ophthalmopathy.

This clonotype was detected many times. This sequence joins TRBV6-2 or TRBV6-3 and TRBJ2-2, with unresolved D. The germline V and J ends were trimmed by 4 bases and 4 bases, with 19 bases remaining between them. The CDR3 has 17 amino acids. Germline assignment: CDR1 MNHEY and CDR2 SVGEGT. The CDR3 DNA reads TGTGCCAGCAGTTGGAAGGGCCCCAAATATATCACCGGGGAGCTGTTTTTT. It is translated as CASSWKGPKYITGELFF.

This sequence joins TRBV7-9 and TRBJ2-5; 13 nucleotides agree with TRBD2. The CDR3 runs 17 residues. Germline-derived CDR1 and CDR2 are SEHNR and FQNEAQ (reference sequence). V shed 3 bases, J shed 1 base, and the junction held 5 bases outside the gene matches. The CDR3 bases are TGTGCCAGCAGCTTTCGACTAGCGGGAGGTTCCCAAGAGACCCAGTACTTC. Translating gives CASSFRLAGGSQETQYF.

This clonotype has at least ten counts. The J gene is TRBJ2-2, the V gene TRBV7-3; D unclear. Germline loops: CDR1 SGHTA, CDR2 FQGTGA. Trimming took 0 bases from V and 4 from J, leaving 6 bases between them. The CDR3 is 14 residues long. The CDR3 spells CASSLTGTTGELFF. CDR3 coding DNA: TGTGCCAGCAGCTTAACAGGCACCACCGGGGAGCTGTTTTTT.

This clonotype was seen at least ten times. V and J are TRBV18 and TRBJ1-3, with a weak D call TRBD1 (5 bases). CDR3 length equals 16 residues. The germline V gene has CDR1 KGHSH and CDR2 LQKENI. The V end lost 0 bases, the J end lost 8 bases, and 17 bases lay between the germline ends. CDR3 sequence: CASSPPAAKGLDTIYF. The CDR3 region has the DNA TGTGCCAGCTCACCACCGGCGGCCAAGGGGTTGGACACCATATATTTT.

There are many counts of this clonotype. The CDR3 sequence is CASSPQDPSTNEKLFF. The DNA for the CDR3 is TGTGCCAGCAGCCCACAGGATCCGTCAACTAATGAAAAACTGTTTTTT. The rearrangement uses TRBV7-9 and TRBJ1-4; maybe TRBD1 (5 bases). Trimming stripped 5 bases from V and 0 bases from J, with 13 bases between. Germline V lookup: CDR1 SEHNR, CDR2 FQNEAQ (reference sequence). This CDR3 spans 16 amino acids.

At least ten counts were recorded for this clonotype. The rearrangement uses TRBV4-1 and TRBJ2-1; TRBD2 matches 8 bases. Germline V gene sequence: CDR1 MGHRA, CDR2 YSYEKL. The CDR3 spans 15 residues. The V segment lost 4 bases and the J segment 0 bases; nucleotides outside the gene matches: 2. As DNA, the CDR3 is TGCGCCAGCAGCCGGCGGGAGGACTCCTACAATGAGCAGTTCTTC. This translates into CASSRREDSYNEQFF.

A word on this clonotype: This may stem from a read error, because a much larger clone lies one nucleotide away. CDR3 loop: CASSPGWGIGTYNEQYF. CDR3 bases: TGTGCCAGCAGTCCCGGCTGGGGGATCGGTACCTACAATGAGCAGTACTTC. This rearrangement joins TRBV6-1 to TRBJ2-1; TRBD1 or TRBD2 may be the D gene (5 bases each). Gene TRBJ2-7 matches the end of the DNA better, so the J call may be wrong. This CDR3 region has 17 residues. The germline V gene encodes CDR1 MNHNS and CDR2 SASEGT.

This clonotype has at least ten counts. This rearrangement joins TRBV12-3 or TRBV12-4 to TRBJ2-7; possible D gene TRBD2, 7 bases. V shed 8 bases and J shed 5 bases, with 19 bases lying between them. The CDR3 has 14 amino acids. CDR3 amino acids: CASQPAGAFNEQYF. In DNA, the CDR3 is TGTGCCAGCCAACCCGCGGGGGCGTTTAACGAGCAGTACTTC.

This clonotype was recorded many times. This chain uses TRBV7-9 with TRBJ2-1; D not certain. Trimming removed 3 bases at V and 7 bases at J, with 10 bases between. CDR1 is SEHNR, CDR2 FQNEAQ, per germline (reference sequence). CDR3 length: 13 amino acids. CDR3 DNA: TGTGCCAGCAGCTTCGCCGACCAGAATGAGCAGTTCTTC. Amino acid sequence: CASSFADQNEQFF.

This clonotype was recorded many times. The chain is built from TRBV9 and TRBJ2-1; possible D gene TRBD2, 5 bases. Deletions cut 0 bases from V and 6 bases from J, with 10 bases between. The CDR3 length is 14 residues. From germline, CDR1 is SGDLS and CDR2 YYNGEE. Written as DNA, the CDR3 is TGTGCCAGCAGCGTAGATCGGGAACGCAATGAGCAGTTCTTC. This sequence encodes CASSVDRERNEQFF.

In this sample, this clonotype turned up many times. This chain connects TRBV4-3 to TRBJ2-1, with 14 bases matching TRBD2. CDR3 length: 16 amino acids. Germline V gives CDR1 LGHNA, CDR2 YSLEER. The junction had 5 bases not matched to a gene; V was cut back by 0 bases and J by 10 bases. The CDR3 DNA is TGCGCCAGCAGCCAAGATGGGACTAGCGGGAGCTGGGAGCAGTTCTTC. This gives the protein CASSQDGTSGSWEQFF.

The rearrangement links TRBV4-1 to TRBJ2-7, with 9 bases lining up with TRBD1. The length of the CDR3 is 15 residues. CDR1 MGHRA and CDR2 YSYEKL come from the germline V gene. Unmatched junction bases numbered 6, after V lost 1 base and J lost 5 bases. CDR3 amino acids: CASSQVQDRGDEQYF. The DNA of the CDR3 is TGCGCCAGCAGCCAAGTGCAGGACAGGGGTGACGAGCAGTACTTC.

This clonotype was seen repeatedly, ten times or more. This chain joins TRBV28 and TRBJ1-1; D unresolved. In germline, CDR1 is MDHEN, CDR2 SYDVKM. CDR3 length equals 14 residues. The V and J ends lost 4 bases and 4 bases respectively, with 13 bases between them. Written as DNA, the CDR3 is TGTGCCAGCAGTTGGGCCCGACATCGCACTGAAGCTTTCTTT. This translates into CASSWARHRTEAFF.

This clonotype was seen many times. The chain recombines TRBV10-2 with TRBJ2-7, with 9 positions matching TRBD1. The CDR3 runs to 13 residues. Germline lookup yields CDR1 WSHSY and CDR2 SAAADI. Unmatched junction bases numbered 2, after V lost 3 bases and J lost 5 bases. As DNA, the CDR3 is TGCGCCAGCAGTGACCGGGACAGGGACGAGCAGTACTTC. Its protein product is CASSDRDRDEQYF.

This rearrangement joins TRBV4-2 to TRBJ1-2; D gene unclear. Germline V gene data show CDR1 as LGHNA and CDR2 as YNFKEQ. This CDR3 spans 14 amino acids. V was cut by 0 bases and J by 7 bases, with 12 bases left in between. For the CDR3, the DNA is TGTGCCAGCAGCCAAGATACGGGAGGGAGTGGCTACACCTTC. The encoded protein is CASSQDTGGSGYTF.

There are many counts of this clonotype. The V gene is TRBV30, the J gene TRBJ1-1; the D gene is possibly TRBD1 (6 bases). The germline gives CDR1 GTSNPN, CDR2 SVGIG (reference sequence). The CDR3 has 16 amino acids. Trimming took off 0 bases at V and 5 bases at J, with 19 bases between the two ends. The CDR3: CAWSVQNGRGDTEAFF. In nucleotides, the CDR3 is TGTGCCTGGAGTGTACAGAATGGCAGGGGTGATACTGAAGCTTTCTTT.

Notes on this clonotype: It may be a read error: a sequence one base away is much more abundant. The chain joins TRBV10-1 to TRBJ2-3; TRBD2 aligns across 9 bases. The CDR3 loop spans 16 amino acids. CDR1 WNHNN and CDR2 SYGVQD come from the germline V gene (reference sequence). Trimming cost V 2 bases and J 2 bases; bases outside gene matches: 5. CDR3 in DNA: TGCGCCAGCAGTGAGGTAGCGGGGGCTAACACAGATACGCAGTATTTT. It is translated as CASSEVAGANTDTQYF.

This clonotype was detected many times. The CDR3 reads CASSHGRTEAFF. The CDR3 DNA reads as TGTGCCAGCAGCCATGGTAGGACTGAAGCTTTCTTT. The rearrangement uses TRBV3-1 and TRBJ1-1; D remains unclear. CDR3 length equals 12 residues. V dropped 3 bases and J dropped 5 bases, with 7 bases sitting between them. Germline assignment: CDR1 LGHDT and CDR2 YNNKEL (reference sequence).

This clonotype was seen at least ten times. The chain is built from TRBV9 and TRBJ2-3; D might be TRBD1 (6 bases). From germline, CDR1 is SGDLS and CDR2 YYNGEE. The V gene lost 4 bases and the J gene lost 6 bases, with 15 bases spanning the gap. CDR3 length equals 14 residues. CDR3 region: CASSTGPRSDTQYF. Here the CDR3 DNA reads TGTGCCAGCAGCACAGGGCCTCGGTCCGATACGCAGTATTTT.

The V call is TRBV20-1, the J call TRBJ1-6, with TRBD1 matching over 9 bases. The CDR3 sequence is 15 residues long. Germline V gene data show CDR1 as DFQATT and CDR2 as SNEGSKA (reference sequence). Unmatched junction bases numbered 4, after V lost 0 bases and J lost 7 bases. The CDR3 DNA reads TGCAGTGCTAGAGAAGGACAGGGGCTAAATTCACCCCTCCACTTT. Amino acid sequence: CSAREGQGLNSPLHF.

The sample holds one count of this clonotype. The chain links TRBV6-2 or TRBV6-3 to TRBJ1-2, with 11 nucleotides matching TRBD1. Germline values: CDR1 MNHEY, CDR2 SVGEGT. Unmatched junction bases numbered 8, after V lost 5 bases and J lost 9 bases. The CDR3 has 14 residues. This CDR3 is CASSNPGQGASYTF. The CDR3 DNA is TGTGCCAGCAGTAACCCCGGACAGGGGGCTAGCTACACCTTC.

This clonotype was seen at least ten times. The CDR3 loop reads CASRIWAGEGWVNTEAFF. CDR3 bases: TGTGCCAGCAGAATTTGGGCAGGGGAAGGTTGGGTGAACACTGAAGCTTTCTTT. This sequence joins TRBV28 and TRBJ1-1, with a weak D call TRBD1 (6 bases). Germline V lookup: CDR1 MDHEN, CDR2 SYDVKM. The CDR3 spans 18 residues. V lost 6 bases, J lost 0 bases, and 23 bases lay in between.